These 18 T cell receptor beta chains originate from one sample sequenced in a study of blood T cell repertoires in COVID-19. Libraries were prepared by immunoSEQ multiplex PCR; TCRdb keeps only in-frame clonotypes and omits some of them. Among hundreds of thousands of clones listed, roughly 79% were seen once. The sequencing sample was made of peripheral blood. The source is a woman aged 80 or older with acute or convalescent COVID-19.

This clone was seen a single time. Other DNA sequences in the sample encode the same CDR3. The J gene is TRBJ2-5, the V gene TRBV18; tentative D call: TRBD2 (5 bases). CDR1 KGHSH and CDR2 LQKENI come from the germline V gene. Trimming left V 3 bases short and J 1 base short, with 6 bases between. This CDR3 comprises 13 residues. The CDR3 here is CASSPGIQETQYF. CDR3 DNA: TGTGCCAGCTCACCCGGGATCCAAGAGACCCAGTACTTC.

J is TRBJ1-4 and V is TRBV28; TRBD1 might be the D (5 bases). Germline values: CDR1 MDHEN, CDR2 SYDVKM. V was clipped by 2 bases and J by 4 bases, with 8 bases between them. This CDR3 spans 14 amino acids. The DNA for the CDR3 is TGTGCCAGCAGTTTACGACAGATTAATGAAAAACTGTTTTTT. This codes for CASSLRQINEKLFF.

This sequence joins TRBV12-3 or TRBV12-4 and TRBJ2-2; possible D gene TRBD1, 5 bases. The CDR3 runs to 13 residues. Trimming stripped 2 bases from V and 6 bases from J, with 7 bases between. The CDR3 DNA reads TGTGCCAGCAGTTTACAGGGTGCCGGGGAGCTGTTTTTT. This encodes CASSLQGAGELFF.

The J gene is TRBJ2-7, the V gene TRBV10-3; TRBD2 matches at 11 bases. Germline V gene lookup returns CDR1 ENHRY and CDR2 SYGVKD. The V segment lost 4 bases and the J segment 3 bases; nucleotides outside the gene matches: 2. This CDR3 has 14 residues. The chain's CDR3 is CAISALAGGYEQYF. For the CDR3, the DNA is TGTGCCATCAGTGCCCTAGCGGGGGGCTACGAGCAGTACTTC.

The V gene is TRBV28, the J gene TRBJ2-1; D gene uncertain. CDR3 length equals 13 residues. V was cut by 3 bases and J by 4 bases, with 7 bases left in between. Germline values: CDR1 MDHEN, CDR2 SYDVKM. The CDR3 loop reads CASSFSLYNEQFF. CDR3 coding DNA: TGTGCCAGCAGTTTTAGTCTATACAATGAGCAGTTCTTC.

J is TRBJ1-3 and V is TRBV3-1 (or the pseudogene TRBV3-2); the D is unclear. CDR3 length: 16 amino acids. V lost 2 bases to trimming and J lost 2 bases, with 13 bases between them. Germline V gene lookup returns CDR1 LGHDT and CDR2 YNNKEL (reference sequence). The CDR3 DNA follows: TGTGCCAGCAGCCAACTCAACTCGGCGGCTGGAAACACCATATATTTT. The encoded protein is CASSQLNSAAGNTIYF.

The genes are TRBV7-2 and TRBJ2-4; TRBD1 matches at 7 bases. V shed 5 bases and J 0 bases; nucleotides not matched to a gene: 7. This CDR3 region has 16 residues. In germline, CDR1 is SGHTA, CDR2 FQGNSA. For the CDR3, the DNA is TGTGCCAGCAGCCCGGGACAGCTCTTAGCCAAAAACATTCAGTACTTC. It is translated as CASSPGQLLAKNIQYF.

The chain joins TRBV7-8 to TRBJ2-2; 7 bases agree with TRBD2. The V segment lost 9 bases and the J segment 4 bases; nucleotides outside the gene matches: 14. From germline, CDR1 is SGHVS and CDR2 FQNEAQ. The CDR3 length is 16 residues. The CDR3 sequence is CASLKWGGTSTGELFF. In DNA form, the CDR3 reads TGTGCCAGTCTCAAATGGGGGGGGACCTCCACCGGGGAGCTGTTTTTT.

V and J are TRBV18 and TRBJ1-1, with D tentatively TRBD1 (6 bases). The CDR3 contains 20 residues. Germline V CDR1 and CDR2: KGHSH, LQKENI. V lost 1 base and J 2 bases, leaving 26 bases between the germline ends. The CDR3 DNA sequence: TGTGCCAGCTCACCACGTGGGACAAGGGGTGGGTCGACATTTAACACTGAAGCTTTCTTT. It codes for CASSPRGTRGGSTFNTEAFF.

V usage is TRBV30 and J usage is TRBJ1-2; a weak D match, TRBD1 (5 bases). The V and J ends lost 6 bases and 1 base respectively, with 15 bases between them. CDR1 and CDR2 from the germline V gene are GTSNPN and SVGIG (reference sequence). This CDR3 is built from 14 residues. The CDR3 region is CACVRGEVNYGYTF. Here the CDR3 DNA reads TGTGCCTGCGTCCGGGGGGAGGTTAACTATGGCTACACCTTC.

CDR3 residues: CASSQTGTPLSYEQYF. The DNA of the CDR3 is TGTGCCAGCAGCCAGACCGGGACACCGCTCTCCTACGAGCAGTACTTC. This sequence joins TRBV25-1 and TRBJ2-7; tentatively, D is TRBD1 (6 bases). CDR3 length equals 16 residues. V lost 6 bases and J 0 bases, leaving 18 bases between the germline ends. CDR1 MGHDK and CDR2 SYGVNS come from the germline V gene.

The chain couples TRBV6-6 to TRBJ2-3; D perhaps matches TRBD2 (6 bases). The CDR3 contains 13 residues. The V and J ends lost 6 bases and 4 bases respectively, with 11 bases between them. CDR1 is MNHNY, CDR2 SVGAGI, per germline (reference sequence). Written as DNA, the CDR3 is TGTGCCAGCAGGTCCCCGGGAGCAGATACGCAGTATTTT. Translating gives CASRSPGADTQYF.

The chain joins TRBV9 to TRBJ2-6; 7 bases are a match to TRBD1. The CDR3 runs 15 residues. CDR1 is SGDLS and CDR2 is YYNGEE in the germline V gene. The junction had 2 bases not matched to a gene; V was cut back by 3 bases and J by 2 bases. The CDR3 DNA is TGTGCCAGCAGCGCACAGGGGACTGGGGCCAACGTCCTGACTTTC. It codes for CASSAQGTGANVLTF.

V is TRBV28 and J is TRBJ2-7, with 12 bases matching TRBD1. V dropped 4 bases and J dropped 3; count of bases not matched to a gene: 4. CDR1 and CDR2 (germline): MDHEN, SYDVKM. The CDR3 loop spans 15 amino acids. The CDR3 sequence: CASSYGTGGRYEQYF. The CDR3 DNA follows: TGTGCCAGCAGTTACGGGACAGGGGGCCGCTACGAGCAGTACTTC.

This clone was detected ten times or more. V gene TRBV2 combines with J gene TRBJ2-7; 8 bases match TRBD2. J lost 3 bases, V lost 5 bases, and 21 bases had no gene match. Per the germline V gene, CDR1 is SNHLY and CDR2 is FYNNEI. The CDR3 has 19 residues. CDR3 nucleotide sequence: TGTGCCAGCAGTCTGCCACTCATACCGGGACTAGAAACCTACTACGAGCAGTACTTC. Its protein product is CASSLPLIPGLETYYEQYF.

This clone was recorded only once. The chain has TRBV4-1 and TRBJ2-3, with D maybe TRBD1 (6 bases). V lost 0 bases and J lost 1, with 14 bases in between. The CDR3 is 17 residues long. Germline V CDR1 and CDR2: MGHRA, YSYEKL. CDR3 nucleotides: TGCGCCAGCAGCCAAGAAGGAGTCTACAGGGGCACAGATACGCAGTATTTT. Its protein is CASSQEGVYRGTDTQYF.

The V gene is TRBV6-5, the J gene TRBJ2-7; TRBD1 matches at 11 bases. V was pared by 6 bases and J by 6 bases, with 7 bases of the junction left unmatched. Germline CDR1 is MNHEY and CDR2 is SVGAGI. This CDR3 has 14 residues. The CDR3 here is CASSLGQGAGEQYF. In DNA, the CDR3 is TGTGCCAGCAGCCTAGGACAGGGGGCGGGCGAGCAGTACTTC.

As DNA, the CDR3 is TGTGCCAGCAGTCTCGAACTAGCGGGAGGGCCTGGTGATGAGCAGTTCTTC. Protein product: CASSLELAGGPGDEQFF. V is TRBV28 and J is TRBJ2-1, with 13 bases matching TRBD2. The length of the CDR3 is 17 residues. Germline V CDR1 and CDR2: MDHEN, SYDVKM. Germline trimming cut 5 bases from V and 8 bases from J; bases unmatched to any gene: 12. The full variable domain, completed using reference TRBV28 and TRBJ2-1, is DVKVTQSSRYLVKRTGEKVFLECVQDMDHENMFWYRQDPGLGLRLIYFSYDVKMKEKGDIPEGYSVSREKKERFSLILESASTNQTSMYLCASSLELAGGPGDEQFFGPGTRLTVL.